These 20 T cell receptor beta chains were all obtained from the same sample, sequenced in a study of Ad26.COV2.S vaccination and SARS-CoV-2 variants. Treatment indicated: 19 received Ad26.COV2.S at low or high dose, single or two shots; a few received placebo; per-sample allocation not given. Sampling occurred on day 63 after the first vaccine or placebo injection. The repertoire was sequenced with immunoSEQ multiplex PCR; TCRdb's copy has only in-frame clones and lacks some. Of about 280,000 clones detected, more than 70% appear once; the ten largest clones hold around 3.5%. This specimen was peripheral blood, taken in a trial of Ad26.COV2.S vaccine versus placebo. The source is a person aged 18-60 years who received the Ad26.COV2.S COVID-19 vaccine or a placebo.

The chain links TRBV7-6 to TRBJ2-4; 9 bases agree with TRBD1. The V gene end was trimmed by 4 bases and the J gene end by 8 bases; junction bases not matched to a gene: 6. Germline CDR1 and CDR2: SGHVS and FNYEAQ. The CDR3 consists of 14 residues. As DNA, the CDR3 is TGTGCCAGCAGCTCGGGACAGGGTAGGGACATTCAGTACTTC. This encodes CASSSGQGRDIQYF.

CDR3 DNA sequence: TGTGCCTGGAGTGACAGGGACTTAGGCGCTTTCTTT. Translating it yields CAWSDRDLGAFF. The chain joins TRBV30 to TRBJ1-1; D is possibly TRBD1 (6 bases). CDR1 and CDR2 from the germline V gene are GTSNPN and SVGIG (reference sequence). V was pared by 1 base and J by 11 bases, with 14 bases between. This CDR3 spans 12 amino acids.

The chain employs TRBV28 and TRBJ1-3, with 9 nucleotides matching TRBD1. Trimming cost V 4 bases and J 8 bases; bases outside gene matches: 3. Germline CDR1 MDHEN, CDR2 SYDVKM. The CDR3 is made up of 13 amino acids. The CDR3 is CASSSGQGDTIYF. The CDR3 nucleotides read TGTGCCAGCAGTTCGGGACAGGGAGACACCATATATTTT.

The chain has TRBV30 and TRBJ1-1; D gene uncertain. V lost 4 bases and J 2 bases, leaving 14 bases between the germline ends. The germline V gene encodes CDR1 GTSNPN and CDR2 SVGIG (reference sequence). This CDR3 contains 14 residues. The CDR3 DNA is TGTGCCTGGATCCCGGGGAGAGTTAACACTGAAGCTTTCTTT. It is translated as CAWIPGRVNTEAFF. Full variable domain (outside the CDR3, taken from reference TRBV30 and TRBJ1-1): SQTIHQWPATLVQPVGSPLSLECTVEGTSNPNLYWYRQAAGRGLQLLFYSVGIGQISSEVPQNLSASRPQDRQFILSSKKLLLSDSGFYLCAWIPGRVNTEAFFGQGTRLTVV.

The chain has TRBV2 and TRBJ2-5, with 10 positions matching TRBD2. V shed 2 bases and J 1 base; nucleotides not matched to a gene: 1. The germline V gene encodes CDR1 SNHLY and CDR2 FYNNEI. The CDR3 covers 15 residues. CDR3 loop: CASSEPSGGQETQYF. CDR3 nucleotides: TGTGCCAGCAGTGAACCTAGCGGGGGCCAAGAGACCCAGTACTTC.

This clone was recorded once. The chain combines TRBV7-2 with TRBJ1-1, with 8 positions matching TRBD1. J gave up 1 base and V 4 bases, and 5 bases lay outside the gene matches. The CDR3 consists of 15 residues. Looked up from germline, CDR1 is SGHTA and CDR2 is FQGNSA. In nucleotides, the CDR3 is TGTGCCAGCAGCTCGACAGGGGCGAAGAACACTGAAGCTTTCTTT. It is translated as CASSSTGAKNTEAFF.

The chain combines TRBV12-3 or TRBV12-4 with TRBJ2-3; no definite D call. V was cut by 7 bases and J by 4 bases, with 9 bases left in between. The CDR3 runs 12 residues. The CDR3 protein is CASTTHSDTQYF. CDR3 sequence (DNA): TGTGCCAGCACCACCCATTCAGATACGCAGTATTTT.

The chain combines TRBV6-5 with TRBJ2-7; D gene uncertain. This CDR3 has 14 amino acids. Looked up from germline, CDR1 is MNHEY and CDR2 is SVGAGI. Trimming took off 2 bases at V and 5 bases at J, with 13 bases between the two ends. The CDR3 sequence is CASSYLQSKDEQYF. Here the CDR3 DNA reads TGTGCCAGCAGTTACCTCCAAAGTAAAGACGAGCAGTACTTC.

This chain connects TRBV3-1 (or the pseudogene TRBV3-2) to TRBJ1-3; D not certain. The germline V and J ends were trimmed by 2 bases and 0 bases, with 8 bases remaining between them. The CDR3 totals 15 residues. Germline CDR1 and CDR2: LGHDT and YNNKEL (reference sequence). The CDR3 DNA reads TGTGCCAGCAGCCAATCCAGGAGCTCTGGAAACACCATATATTTT. It specifies CASSQSRSSGNTIYF.

This clone occurred once. This chain joins TRBV10-3 and TRBJ1-4; maybe TRBD1 (6 bases). Looked up from germline, CDR1 is ENHRY and CDR2 is SYGVKD. With 2 bases removed from V and 8 bases from J, the gap between germline ends came to 12 bases. The CDR3 is made up of 14 amino acids. CDR3 coding DNA: TGTGCCATCAGTGAGCAACAGGGTATCGAAAAACTGTTTTTT. Its translation: CAISEQQGIEKLFF.

CDR3 sequence reads: CASSDRDTQYF. The CDR3 nucleotides are TGTGCCAGCAGCGACAGAGATACGCAGTATTTT. The V call is TRBV9, the J call TRBJ2-3, with D hard to call. The germline V gene has CDR1 SGDLS and CDR2 YYNGEE. This CDR3 has 11 amino acids. V lost 3 bases and J 5 bases, leaving 4 bases between the germline ends.

V gene TRBV5-1 combines with J gene TRBJ2-3, with D maybe TRBD1 (5 bases). The CDR3 has 17 residues. V was trimmed by 4 bases and J by 6 bases, leaving 24 bases between them. Germline CDR1 reads SGHRS; CDR2 reads YFSETQ. DNA for the CDR3: TGCGCCAGCAGCAGATCCCCATTGGACAAGGGCCCCGATACGCAGTATTTT. Translation: CASSRSPLDKGPDTQYF.

This sequence joins TRBV7-2 and TRBJ2-1, with 7 bases lining up with TRBD2. Trimming cost V 1 base and J 1 base; bases outside gene matches: 7. The CDR3 is 17 amino acids. Germline lookup yields CDR1 SGHTA and CDR2 FQGNSA. CDR3: CASSLVGGDVSYNEQFF. The CDR3 nucleotides are TGTGCCAGCAGCTTAGTGGGAGGGGATGTTTCCTACAATGAGCAGTTCTTC.

The chain links TRBV7-2 to TRBJ2-7; 8 bases fit TRBD1. CDR1 and CDR2 from the germline V gene are SGHTA and FQGNSA. This CDR3 has 14 amino acids. V shed 3 bases, J shed 4 bases, and the junction held 5 bases outside the gene matches. The CDR3 loop reads CASSFDRGPYEQYF. CDR3 DNA sequence: TGTGCCAGCAGCTTTGACAGGGGCCCGTACGAGCAGTACTTC.

The chain couples TRBV7-9 to TRBJ2-2; D possibly corresponds to TRBD1 (5 bases). Germline V gene sequence: CDR1 SEHNR, CDR2 FQNEAQ (reference sequence). Trimming took 1 base from V and 0 from J, leaving 9 bases between them. This CDR3 region has 16 residues. The CDR3 loop is CASSLVAGSNTGELFF. Here the CDR3 DNA reads TGTGCCAGCAGCTTAGTGGCAGGGTCGAACACCGGGGAGCTGTTTTTT.

The CDR3 sequence is CSYDPYEQYF. The CDR3, as DNA: TGCAGCTACGACCCCTACGAGCAGTACTTC. The V gene is TRBV29-1, the J gene TRBJ2-7; no firm D call. The germline gives CDR1 SQVTM, CDR2 ANQGSEA. The ends were cut back, 8 bases at V and 2 bases at J, with 7 bases in the middle. The CDR3 loop spans 10 amino acids.

This clone showed up just a few times. The V and J genes are TRBV5-1 and TRBJ1-4; the D gene is possibly TRBD1 (6 bases). CDR3 length: 14 residues. Trimming took 1 base from V and 4 from J, leaving 8 bases between them. CDR1 SGHRS and CDR2 YFSETQ come from the germline V gene. DNA for the CDR3: TGCGCCAGCAGCTTGAGGGGGGATAATGAAAAACTGTTTTTT. It specifies CASSLRGDNEKLFF. Complete variable domain (other parts from reference TRBV5-1 and TRBJ1-4): KAGVTQTPRYLIKTRGQQVTLSCSPISGHRSVSWYQQTPGQGLQFLFEYFSETQRNKGNFPGRFSGRQFSNSRSEMNVSTLELGDSALYLCASSLRGDNEKLFFGSGTQLSVL.

The genes are TRBV7-6 and TRBJ2-5; D is ambiguous. V lost 5 bases to trimming and J lost 0 bases, with 16 bases between them. Germline V CDR1 and CDR2: SGHVS, FNYEAQ. There are 16 residues in the CDR3. The chain's CDR3 is CASSLTPVRYQETQYF. The CDR3 bases are TGTGCCAGCAGCCTGACCCCGGTGAGGTACCAAGAGACCCAGTACTTC.

This chain uses TRBV6-2 or TRBV6-3 with TRBJ2-5, with TRBD1 matching 7 bases. Germline CDR1 reads MNHEY; CDR2 reads SVGEGT. V shed 6 bases and J 4 bases; nucleotides not matched to a gene: 11. The CDR3 has 15 amino acids. The CDR3 protein is CASSRRGGLGETQYF. Written as DNA, the CDR3 is TGTGCCAGCAGCCGACGAGGGGGCCTAGGAGAGACCCAGTACTTC.

The J gene is TRBJ1-1, the V gene TRBV21-1; the D call of TRBD1 is as the table states it, not checked on the DNA. TRBV21-1 is flagged as a pseudogene. The CDR3 sequence is 22 residues long. CDR3 loop: CASSKAVGPSGTGDPMNTEAFF. CDR3 DNA: TGTGCCAGCAGCAAGGCCGTGGGACCCTCCGGGACAGGGGATCCTATGAACACTGAAGCTTTCTTT.